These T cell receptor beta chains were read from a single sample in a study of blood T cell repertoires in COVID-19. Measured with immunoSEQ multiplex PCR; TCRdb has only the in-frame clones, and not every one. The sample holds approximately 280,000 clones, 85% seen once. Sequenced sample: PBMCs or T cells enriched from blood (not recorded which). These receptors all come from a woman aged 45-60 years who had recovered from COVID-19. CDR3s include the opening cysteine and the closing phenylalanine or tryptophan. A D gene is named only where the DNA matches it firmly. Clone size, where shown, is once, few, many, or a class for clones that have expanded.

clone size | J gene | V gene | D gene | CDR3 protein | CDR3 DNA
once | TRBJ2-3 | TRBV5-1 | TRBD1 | CASRFSGTGLLDTQYF | TGCGCCAGCAGATTCTCCGGGACAGGGCTTCTAGATACGCAGTATTTT
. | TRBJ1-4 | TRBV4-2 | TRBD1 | CASSQGRQGVTNEKLFF | TGTGCCAGCAGCCAAGGCCGACAGGGGGTTACTAATGAAAAACTGTTTTTT
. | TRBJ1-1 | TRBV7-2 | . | CASSLVVGGTEAFF | TGTGCCAGCAGCTTAGTTGTAGGGGGCACTGAAGCTTTCTTT
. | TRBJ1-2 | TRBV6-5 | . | CASSHMGGAIGYTF | TGTGCCAGCAGTCACATGGGGGGGGCGATAGGCTACACCTTC
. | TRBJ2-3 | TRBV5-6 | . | CASSSLAGTDTQYF | TGTGCCAGCAGCTCCTTAGCTGGCACAGATACGCAGTATTTT
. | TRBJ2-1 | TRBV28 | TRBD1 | CASSPGTAVIEQFF | TGTGCCAGCAGCCCAGGGACAGCGGTTATCGAGCAGTTCTTC
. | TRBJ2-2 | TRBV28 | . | CASTPALNTGELFF | TGTGCCAGCACCCCAGCGTTGAACACCGGGGAGCTGTTTTTT
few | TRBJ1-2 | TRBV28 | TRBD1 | CASRTGGQSGANYGYTF | TGTGCCAGCAGGACCGGGGGACAGTCGGGGGCTAACTATGGCTACACCTTC
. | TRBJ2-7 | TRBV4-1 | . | CASSQDPLREQYF | TGCGCCAGCAGCCAAGACCCCCTTCGCGAGCAGTACTTC
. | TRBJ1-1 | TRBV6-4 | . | CASRQDRVNTEAFF | TGTGCCAGCAGACAGGACCGAGTGAACACTGAAGCTTTCTTT
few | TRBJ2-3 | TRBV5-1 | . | CASSLDSLTDTQYF | TGCGCCAGCAGCTTGGACAGCCTCACAGATACGCAGTATTTT
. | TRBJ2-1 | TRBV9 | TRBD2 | CASSVLTSGTHEQFF | TGTGCCAGCAGCGTCCTGACTAGCGGGACTCATGAGCAGTTCTTC
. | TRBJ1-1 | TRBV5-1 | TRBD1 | CASSPRTGRSTEAFF | TGCGCCAGCAGCCCGAGGACAGGGAGGTCCACTGAAGCTTTCTTT
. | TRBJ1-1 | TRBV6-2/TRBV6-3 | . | CASSLGVSNTEAFF | TGTGCCAGCAGTTTAGGGGTTTCGAACACTGAAGCTTTCTTT
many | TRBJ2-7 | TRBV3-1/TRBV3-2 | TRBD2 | CASSQDDFWTSGTYEQYF | TGTGCCAGCAGCCAAGACGATTTCTGGACTAGCGGTACCTACGAGCAGTACTTC
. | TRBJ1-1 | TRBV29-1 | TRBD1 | CSVGDRGATEAFF | TGCAGCGTGGGGGACAGGGGAGCCACTGAAGCTTTCTTT
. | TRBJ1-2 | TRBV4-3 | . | CASSQTWTGGEGYTF | TGCGCCAGCAGCCAAACCTGGACGGGGGGCGAAGGCTACACCTTC
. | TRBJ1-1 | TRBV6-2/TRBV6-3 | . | CASSYSRDGTEAFF | TGTGCCAGCAGTTACAGCAGGGATGGCACTGAAGCTTTCTTT
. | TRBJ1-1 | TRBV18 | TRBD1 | CASFRQGADTEAFF | TGTGCCAGCTTTAGACAGGGGGCGGACACTGAAGCTTTCTTT
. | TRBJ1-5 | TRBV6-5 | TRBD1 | CASSRQTGIQPQHF | TGTGCCAGCAGTAGACAGACAGGGATCCAGCCCCAGCATTTT
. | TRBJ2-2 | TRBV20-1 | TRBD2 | CSASILAGGPNTGELFF | TGCAGTGCTAGTATCCTAGCGGGGGGGCCCAACACCGGGGAGCTGTTTTTT
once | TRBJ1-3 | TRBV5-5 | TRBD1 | CASSWDSFSGNTIYF | TGTGCCAGCAGCTGGGACAGCTTTTCTGGAAACACCATATATTTT
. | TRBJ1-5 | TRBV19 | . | CASSIMGGVSNQPQHF | TGTGCCAGTAGTATAATGGGGGGAGTGAGCAATCAGCCCCAGCATTTT
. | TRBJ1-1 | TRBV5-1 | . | CASSWDLNTEAFF | TGCGCCAGCAGCTGGGACTTGAACACTGAAGCTTTCTTT
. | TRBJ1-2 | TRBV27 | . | CASREGRRRSGYTF | TGTGCCAGCAGAGAGGGCAGAAGACGGTCTGGCTACACCTTC
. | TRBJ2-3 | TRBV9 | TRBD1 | CASSVVGQHTDTQYF | TGTGCCAGCAGCGTAGTGGGACAGCACACAGATACGCAGTATTTT
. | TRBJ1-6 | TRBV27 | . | CASSSNNSPLHF | TGTGCCAGCAGTTCAAATAATTCACCCCTCCACTTT
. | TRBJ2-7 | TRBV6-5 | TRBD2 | CASSYARGDEQYF | TGTGCCAGCAGTTACGCCCGGGGGGACGAGCAGTACTTC
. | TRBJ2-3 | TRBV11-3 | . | CASSLPQTDTQYF | TGTGCCAGCAGCTTACCCCAGACAGATACGCAGTATTTT
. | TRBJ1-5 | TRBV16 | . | CASSHGSDQPQHF | TGTGCCAGCAGCCACGGGTCCGATCAGCCCCAGCATTTT
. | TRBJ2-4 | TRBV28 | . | CASRDSGNIQYF | TGTGCCAGCAGAGACAGTGGGAACATTCAGTACTTC
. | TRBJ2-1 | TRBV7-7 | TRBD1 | CASSPKWGTGQFF | TGTGCCAGCAGCCCAAAGTGGGGGACAGGGCAGTTCTTC